The clone carrying this T cell receptor (beta chain) occurred many times. The data belong to a study of HIV-infected children after antiretroviral therapy interruption. The TCR library was built from RNA with a 3' RACE protocol and unique molecular identifiers. A single record per CDR3 protein comes from TCRdb applying MiXCR to the 3' RACE reads. This sample has about 89,000 distinct CDR3 sequences, with about 7% found just once. Treatment here: PENTA 11 planned treatment interruption arm or continuous ART arm. The germline V gene has CDR1 GTSNPN and CDR2 SVGIG (reference sequence). Trimming pared 1 base from V and 1 base from J, leaving 4 bases between. This CDR3 is 12 amino acids long.

Sequenced material: CD45RA+ CD4+ T cells from PBMCs, pooled from several time points, taken from a donor given antiretroviral therapy, either interrupted or continuous. Subset denoted: naive CD4+ CD45RA+ CD45RO- T cells. This sequence originates from a pool of human donors with HIV. V and J are TRBV30 and TRBJ1-1; D unresolved. As DNA, the CDR3 is TGTGCCTGGAGTGCTAGGAACACTGAAGCTTTCTTT. Translation gives CAWSARNTEAFF.